This passage covers 21 T cell receptor beta chains from one sample sequenced in a study of blood T cell repertoires in COVID-19. The repertoire was sequenced with immunoSEQ multiplex PCR; TCRdb's copy has only in-frame clones and lacks some. Of 330,000 or so clones listed, around nine tenths were seen once; the top ten hold under 6%. The sample taken for sequencing was PBMCs or T cells enriched from blood (not recorded which). The receptor source for this set is a man aged 25 to 40 who had recovered from COVID-19.

A remark on this clone: Additional DNA sequences in this sample encode the identical CDR3. This rearrangement joins TRBV5-5 to TRBJ1-5; D may be TRBD1 (5 bases). The CDR3 loop spans 15 amino acids. Germline V gene data show CDR1 as SGHKS and CDR2 as YYEKEE (reference sequence). Trimming removed 0 bases at V and 1 base at J, with 8 bases between. The CDR3 DNA reads TGTGCCAGCAGCTTGGTCGGGGGGAGCAATCAGCCCCAGCATTTT. As protein: CASSLVGGSNQPQHF.

This clone was recorded a few times. The V gene is TRBV4-1, the J gene TRBJ1-6; D remains ambiguous. The CDR3 has 15 residues. The germline V gene has CDR1 MGHRA and CDR2 YSYEKL. V was clipped by 4 bases and J by 6 bases, with 13 bases between them. CDR3 sequence: CASSPMESLNSPLHF. DNA for the CDR3: TGCGCCAGCAGCCCTATGGAGTCCCTTAATTCACCCCTCCACTTT.

The CDR3, as DNA: TGTGCCAGCAGCCAGCGGACGTCCCTTGGAAACACCATATATTTT. Amino acid sequence: CASSQRTSLGNTIYF. V and J are TRBV7-9 and TRBJ1-3; D remains unclear. Germline V gene sequence: CDR1 SEHNR, CDR2 FQNEAQ (reference sequence). V lost 5 bases and J lost 3, with 14 bases in between. This CDR3 has 15 amino acids.

The chain couples TRBV28 to TRBJ1-5, with D possibly matching TRBD1 (6 bases). The CDR3 totals 13 residues. Germline loops: CDR1 MDHEN, CDR2 SYDVKM. V lost 4 bases to trimming and J lost 3 bases, with 7 bases between them. The CDR3 DNA sequence: TGTGCCAGCAGTTACAGGGTCAATCAGCCCCAGCATTTT. Translating it yields CASSYRVNQPQHF.

This rearrangement joins TRBV5-1 to TRBJ2-7, with 9 bases matching TRBD1. The junction had 7 bases not matched to a gene; V was cut back by 0 bases and J by 6 bases. Germline CDR1 reads SGHRS; CDR2 reads YFSETQ. The length of the CDR3 is 15 residues. In DNA, the CDR3 is TGCGCCAGCAGCTTGGGGGACAGGGAGGGGAGCGAGCAGTACTTC. Translation: CASSLGDREGSEQYF. Together with reference TRBV5-1 and TRBJ2-7, the CDR3 gives the full variable domain: KAGVTQTPRYLIKTRGQQVTLSCSPISGHRSVSWYQQTPGQGLQFLFEYFSETQRNKGNFPGRFSGRQFSNSRSEMNVSTLELGDSALYLCASSLGDREGSEQYFGPGTRLTVT.

This clone was observed a single time. The chain recombines TRBV4-1 with TRBJ2-7, with a tentative D call TRBD1 (6 bases). This CDR3 contains 13 residues. The germline V gene encodes CDR1 MGHRA and CDR2 YSYEKL. The V end lost 5 bases, the J end lost 7 bases, and 15 bases lay between the germline ends. CDR3 DNA: TGCGCCAGCAGCTCCACCGAAGACAGGGAGCAGTACTTC. This gives the protein CASSSTEDREQYF.

The V and J genes are TRBV19 and TRBJ2-3; tentatively, D is TRBD2 (6 bases). Germline lookup yields CDR1 LNHDA and CDR2 SQIVND (reference sequence). Trimming left V 3 bases short and J 1 base short, with 11 bases between. The CDR3 runs 15 residues. The CDR3 reads CASSIAGPRTDTQYF. The DNA of the CDR3 is TGTGCCAGTAGTATTGCGGGACCGCGCACAGATACGCAGTATTTT.

This clone was seen more than once but under ten times. J is TRBJ1-1 and V is TRBV5-6; TRBD1 agrees at 9 bases. Germline trimming cut 3 bases from V and 5 bases from J; bases unmatched to any gene: 8. Germline CDR1 SGHDT, CDR2 YYEEEE. The CDR3 is 15 amino acids. The CDR3 here is CASSWDRVEWTEAFF. Here the CDR3 DNA reads TGTGCCAGCAGCTGGGACAGGGTAGAGTGGACTGAAGCTTTCTTT. The full variable domain, completed using reference TRBV5-6 and TRBJ1-1, is DAGVTQSPTHLIKTRGQQVTLRCSPKSGHDTVSWYQQALGQGPQFIFQYYEEEERQRGNFPDRFSGHQFPNYSSELNVNALLLGDSALYLCASSWDRVEWTEAFFGQGTRLTVV.

The V gene is TRBV2, the J gene TRBJ1-6, with D possibly TRBD1 on 6 matching bases. CDR3 size: 15 residues. The V gene lost 5 bases and the J gene lost 11 bases, with 19 bases spanning the gap. The germline V gene has CDR1 SNHLY and CDR2 FYNNEI. For the CDR3, the DNA is TGTGCCAGCAGTCTTATGGACAGTTCCAAGACACCCCTCCACTTT. This sequence encodes CASSLMDSSKTPLHF.

V is TRBV27 and J is TRBJ1-6, with 9 bases matching TRBD1. J was trimmed by 7 bases and V by 5 bases; bases with no gene match: 12. Germline loops: CDR1 MNHEY, CDR2 SMNVEV (reference sequence). This CDR3 region has 17 residues. The DNA of the CDR3 is TGTGCCAGCAGTGGAGACAGGGGGTCAGGGTTGAATTCACCCCTCCACTTT. Amino acids: CASSGDRGSGLNSPLHF.

The chain carries TRBV4-1 and TRBJ1-4, with 9 bases aligning to TRBD1. V was clipped by 0 bases and J by 8 bases; unmatched bases: 7. Looked up from germline, CDR1 is MGHRA and CDR2 is YSYEKL. CDR3 length: 16 amino acids. The CDR3 nucleotides are TGCGCCAGCAGCCAAGATCGCGGGACAGGGTCAGAAAAACTGTTTTTT. Translated, it gives CASSQDRGTGSEKLFF.

The V gene is TRBV9, the J gene TRBJ2-2; D uncertain. The CDR3 runs 12 residues. The V end lost 4 bases, the J end lost 6 bases, and 7 bases lay between the germline ends. The V gene's germline CDR1 is SGDLS and CDR2 YYNGEE. CDR3 residues: CASSPGSGELFF. CDR3 DNA: TGTGCCAGCAGCCCGGGTTCCGGGGAGCTGTTTTTT.

This clone was seen just once. Written as DNA, the CDR3 is TGTGCCAGCAGCGTAGCGCAGGGGCCGGGCACCGGGGAGCTGTTTTTT. Its translation: CASSVAQGPGTGELFF. This rearrangement joins TRBV9 to TRBJ2-2, with a possible D match to TRBD1 (6 bases). Trimming left V 0 bases short and J 4 bases short, with 13 bases between. CDR1 is SGDLS, CDR2 YYNGEE, per germline. The CDR3 has 16 residues.

V usage is TRBV5-4 and J usage is TRBJ2-2; D not resolved. The germline V and J ends were trimmed by 1 base and 2 bases, with 9 bases remaining between them. CDR1 and CDR2 from the germline V gene are SGHNT and YYREEE (reference sequence). The CDR3 sequence is 15 residues long. The CDR3: CASSLYRYNTGELFF. The CDR3 DNA reads TGTGCCAGCAGCTTGTACAGATACAACACCGGGGAGCTGTTTTTT.

The CDR3, as DNA: TGTGCCAGCAGCCTTATGGGACAGGGATTCGAGCAGTACTTC. Its protein product is CASSLMGQGFEQYF. The chain combines TRBV14 with TRBJ2-7; 9 positions agree with TRBD1. With V trimmed by 4 bases and J by 6 bases, 7 bases remained unmatched. The CDR3 contains 14 residues. Germline V gene data show CDR1 as SGHDN and CDR2 as FVKESK.

The gene calls are TRBV5-1 and TRBJ2-7; TRBD1 matches at 8 bases. This CDR3 is 15 amino acids long. Germline CDR1 reads SGHRS; CDR2 reads YFSETQ. V shed 3 bases and J 0 bases; nucleotides not matched to a gene: 5. Here the CDR3 reads CASSSRQGSSYEQYF. CDR3 nucleotide sequence: TGCGCCAGCAGCTCCAGACAGGGGAGCTCCTACGAGCAGTACTTC.

The rearrangement joins TRBV28 to TRBJ2-7; 7 bases line up with TRBD2. Germline V lookup: CDR1 MDHEN, CDR2 SYDVKM. V dropped 7 bases and J dropped 3; count of bases not matched to a gene: 6. The CDR3 has 13 residues. The CDR3 loop is CASTPTSHYEQYF. The CDR3 DNA is TGTGCCAGCACCCCGACTAGCCACTACGAGCAGTACTTC.

The V and J genes are TRBV19 and TRBJ2-3, with TRBD1 identical over 8 bases. Germline V gives CDR1 LNHDA, CDR2 SQIVND (reference sequence). The CDR3 sequence is 16 residues long. V trimming: 1 base; J trimming: 6 bases; junction bases outside the gene matches: 9. The CDR3 sequence: CASSIGPQGAGDTQYF. Written as DNA, the CDR3 is TGTGCCAGTAGTATAGGCCCCCAGGGGGCGGGTGATACGCAGTATTTT. Looking up the rest from reference TRBV19 and TRBJ2-3 gives the full variable domain: DGGITQSPKYLFRKEGQNVTLSCEQNLNHDAMYWYRQDPGQGLRLIYYSQIVNDFQKGDIAEGYSVSREKKESFPLTVTSAQKNPTAFYLCASSIGPQGAGDTQYFGPGTRLTVL.

The CDR3 region has the DNA TGTGCCAGCAGGGCGGGACAGGGGATTTTCGAGCAGTACTTC. Translating it yields CASRAGQGIFEQYF. V usage is TRBV2 and J usage is TRBJ2-7, with TRBD1 matching over 10 bases. The CDR3 is 14 amino acids. Germline CDR1 SNHLY, CDR2 FYNNEI. V trimming: 6 bases; J trimming: 6 bases; junction bases outside the gene matches: 8.

The chain is built from TRBV5-1 and TRBJ2-7; 14 positions match TRBD2. The CDR3 consists of 19 residues. In germline, CDR1 is SGHRS, CDR2 YFSETQ. V lost 3 bases, J lost 0 bases, and 11 bases stayed unmatched. CDR3 loop: CASSSQTSGGDPSSYEQYF. For the CDR3, the DNA is TGCGCCAGCAGCTCGCAGACTAGCGGGGGGGATCCTAGCTCCTACGAGCAGTACTTC.

The gene calls are TRBV9 and TRBJ1-2; tentatively, D is TRBD1 (5 bases). Trimming took off 0 bases at V and 4 bases at J, with 22 bases between the two ends. The CDR3 is 18 residues long. Per germline, CDR1 SGDLS and CDR2 YYNGEE. The CDR3 nucleotides read TGTGCCAGCAGCGTAGGTGGGCAGGGAGGTCCCTCTCGCTATGGCTACACCTTC. Translating gives CASSVGGQGGPSRYGYTF.